Following are 25 T cell receptor beta chains from one sample sequenced in a study of blood T cell repertoires in COVID-19. The assay was immunoSEQ multiplex PCR, and TCRdb's table has in-frame clones only and misses some. Of around 160,000 clones in the sample, 70% to 90% were seen once. Input material: peripheral blood. These receptors were taken from a woman between 55 and 75 years old with COVID-19, enrolled during active disease.

The chain employs TRBV11-2 and TRBJ2-1; TRBD2 aligns across 11 bases. The V and J ends lost 7 bases and 10 bases, in that order; junction bases with no gene match: 6. The CDR3 covers 13 residues. The V gene's germline CDR1 is SGHAT and CDR2 FQNNGV. The CDR3 loop is CASNLAGGLEQFF. For the CDR3, the DNA is TGTGCCAGCAACCTAGCGGGGGGTTTGGAGCAGTTCTTC.

The table lists this clone with a count of one. This rearrangement joins TRBV5-1 to TRBJ2-3; 7 nucleotides align to TRBD1. The V gene end was trimmed by 4 bases and the J gene end by 3 bases; junction bases not matched to a gene: 8. From germline, CDR1 is SGHRS and CDR2 YFSETQ. The length of the CDR3 is 15 residues. In nucleotides, the CDR3 is TGCGCCAGCAGCCAGGGGGTCGACGGTACAGATACGCAGTATTTT. The encoded protein is CASSQGVDGTDTQYF.

The chain uses TRBV6-1 and TRBJ2-5; TRBD1 matches at 9 bases. The CDR3 consists of 15 residues. V lost 2 bases to trimming and J lost 5 bases; unmatched junction nucleotides: 6. Germline V gene sequence: CDR1 MNHNS, CDR2 SASEGT. The chain's CDR3 is CASSELWTGVETQYF. CDR3 DNA sequence: TGTGCCAGCAGTGAATTGTGGACAGGGGTCGAGACCCAGTACTTC.

The chain employs TRBV19 and TRBJ2-6; D remains ambiguous. V lost 0 bases, J lost 0 bases, and 6 bases lay in between. Germline V gene lookup returns CDR1 LNHDA and CDR2 SQIVND (reference sequence). This CDR3 is 16 amino acids long. The CDR3 DNA reads TGTGCCAGTAGTATAGAATTGGCCTCTGGGGCCAACGTCCTGACTTTC. Translation: CASSIELASGANVLTF. Combining the CDR3 with reference TRBV19 and TRBJ2-6 gives the whole variable domain DGGITQSPKYLFRKEGQNVTLSCEQNLNHDAMYWYRQDPGQGLRLIYYSQIVNDFQKGDIAEGYSVSREKKESFPLTVTSAQKNPTAFYLCASSIELASGANVLTFGAGSRLTVL.

V and J are TRBV5-1 and TRBJ2-2; 9 bases align to TRBD1. Germline V lookup: CDR1 SGHRS, CDR2 YFSETQ. V lost 4 bases, J lost 7 bases, and 11 bases stayed unmatched. The CDR3 covers 16 residues. Written as DNA, the CDR3 is TGCGCCAGCAGCCAAACCGCGGGACAGGGAGGCGGGGAGCTGTTTTTT. Its translation: CASSQTAGQGGGELFF.

This clone appeared a few times. The V and J genes are TRBV25-1 and TRBJ2-5; 7 bases align to TRBD1. Looked up from germline, CDR1 is MGHDK and CDR2 is SYGVNS. Trimming at V came to 7 bases and at J to 5 bases, leaving 7 bases not matched to a gene. This CDR3 is 13 amino acids long. The CDR3 DNA reads as TGTGCCAGCACCTCCGGGACAGAGGAGACCCAGTACTTC. Translating it yields CASTSGTEETQYF.

The chain couples TRBV7-2 to TRBJ1-2; D is possibly TRBD1 (6 bases). The CDR3 contains 14 residues. The germline V and J ends were trimmed by 6 bases and 5 bases, with 16 bases remaining between them. Germline-derived CDR1 and CDR2 are SGHTA and FQGNSA. CDR3 sequence: CASSYRGSTYGYTF. The CDR3 nucleotides read TGTGCCAGCAGTTATAGGGGGTCTACTTATGGCTACACCTTC.

This clone was observed once. The chain combines TRBV7-2 with TRBJ2-7, with D perhaps TRBD2 (7 bases). Deletions cut 5 bases from V and 7 bases from J, with 18 bases between. The CDR3 length is 14 residues. Germline loops: CDR1 SGHTA, CDR2 FQGNSA. The CDR3 here is CASSPTGGTGEQYF. The CDR3 DNA sequence: TGTGCCAGCAGCCCCACGGGGGGCACGGGGGAGCAGTACTTC.

This clone came up a few times. The chain couples TRBV19 to TRBJ1-6, with 8 bases fitting TRBD1. Germline lookup yields CDR1 LNHDA and CDR2 SQIVND (reference sequence). CDR3 length equals 17 residues. The junction had 7 bases not matched to a gene; V was cut back by 6 bases and J by 0 bases. In DNA form, the CDR3 reads TGTGCCAGTAGCCCGACAGGGGAGGGCTCCTATAATTCACCCCTCCACTTT. Amino acids: CASSPTGEGSYNSPLHF.

The rearrangement joins TRBV19 to TRBJ2-2; D is undetermined. V lost 1 base to trimming and J lost 1 base, with 19 bases between them. There are 19 residues in the CDR3. Germline V lookup: CDR1 LNHDA, CDR2 SQIVND (reference sequence). The CDR3 nucleotides are TGTGCCAGTAGTATAGGCATGGGCCAGGCGTTTAGGAACACCGGGGAGCTGTTTTTT. It is translated as CASSIGMGQAFRNTGELFF.

CDR3 nucleotides: TGTGCCAGTAGTATTGGGCCAGGGGCTAATGAAAAACTGTTTTTT. It yields the protein CASSIGPGANEKLFF. The chain uses TRBV19 and TRBJ1-4, with a weak D call TRBD1 (6 bases). Between the trimmed V and J ends, which lost 3 bases and 3 bases, there was a span of 11 bases. This CDR3 is 15 amino acids long. Germline CDR1 LNHDA, CDR2 SQIVND (reference sequence).

The V and J genes are TRBV5-4 and TRBJ1-2, with 10 bases identical to TRBD1. This CDR3 is built from 12 residues. Germline trimming cut 3 bases from V and 7 bases from J; bases unmatched to any gene: 0. The germline CDR1 and CDR2 sequences are SGHNT and YYREEE (reference sequence). The chain's CDR3 is CASSWDRGGYTF. The DNA of the CDR3 is TGTGCCAGCAGCTGGGACAGGGGTGGCTACACCTTC. The complete variable domain, with remaining parts taken from reference TRBV5-4 and TRBJ1-2, reads ETGVTQSPTHLIKTRGQQVTLRCSSQSGHNTVSWYQQALGQGPQFIFQYYREEENGRGNFPPRFSGLQFPNYSSELNVNALELDDSALYLCASSWDRGGYTFGSGTRLTVV.

This chain links TRBV20-1 with TRBJ1-2; D is perhaps TRBD1 (5 bases). The V end lost 5 bases, the J end lost 5 bases, and 9 bases lay between the germline ends. The CDR3 is 11 residues long. The germline CDR1 and CDR2 sequences are DFQATT and SNEGSKA (reference sequence). Written as DNA, the CDR3 is TGCAGTGCTCCCAGACAGTATGGCTACACCTTC. Residues: CSAPRQYGYTF.

A single count supports this clone. The rearrangement joins TRBV2 to TRBJ2-7; D perhaps matches TRBD1 (5 bases). The CDR3 extends over 13 amino acids. The V gene lost 8 bases and the J gene lost 0 bases, with 11 bases spanning the gap. CDR1 is SNHLY and CDR2 is FYNNEI in the germline V gene. The CDR3 DNA follows: TGTGCCAGCGGAACAGGTGTCTCCTACGAGCAGTACTTC. Amino acid sequence: CASGTGVSYEQYF.

The chain carries TRBV5-1 and TRBJ2-2; tentative D call: TRBD1 (7 bases). The CDR3 spans 15 residues. Germline V lookup: CDR1 SGHRS, CDR2 YFSETQ. V was pared by 4 bases and J by 1 base, with 11 bases between. The CDR3 bases are TGCGCCAGCAGCGCGGGACAGTGGAACACCGGGGAGCTGTTTTTT. As protein: CASSAGQWNTGELFF.

V gene TRBV11-2 combines with J gene TRBJ2-3; 7 bases are shared with TRBD2. This CDR3 has 15 amino acids. The junction had 9 bases not matched to a gene; V was cut back by 5 bases and J by 4 bases. Germline V CDR1 and CDR2: SGHAT, FQNNGV. For the CDR3, the DNA is TGTGCCAGCAGCCCGGATGGGGGGGGATCAGATACGCAGTATTTT. Translation gives CASSPDGGGSDTQYF. Full variable domain (rest looked up from reference TRBV11-2 and TRBJ2-3): EAGVAQSPRYKIIEKRQSVAFWCNPISGHATLYWYQQILGQGPKLLIQFQNNGVVDDSQLPKDRFSAERLKGVDSTLKIQPAKLEDSAVYLCASSPDGGGSDTQYFGPGTRLTVL.

The chain recombines TRBV28 with TRBJ1-2; 8 nucleotides match TRBD1. V shed 5 bases and J 3 bases; nucleotides not matched to a gene: 2. The CDR3 is made up of 13 amino acids. Germline-derived CDR1 and CDR2 are MDHEN and SYDVKM. CDR3 loop: CASSIQGDYGYTF. In nucleotides, the CDR3 is TGTGCCAGCAGTATACAGGGGGACTATGGCTACACCTTC.

The V call is TRBV2, the J call TRBJ2-7; 11 nucleotides agree with TRBD2. The CDR3 extends over 17 amino acids. Germline V lookup: CDR1 SNHLY, CDR2 FYNNEI. Trimming at V came to 3 bases and at J to 7 bases, leaving 14 bases not matched to a gene. DNA of the CDR3: TGTGCCAGCAGTGAGCCTACTAGCGGGGGTTTCTCAAGGGAGCAGTACTTC. It translates to CASSEPTSGGFSREQYF.

V usage is TRBV5-5 and J usage is TRBJ2-3; D unclear. Trimming pared 1 base from V and 0 bases from J, leaving 9 bases between. The CDR3 totals 15 residues. Germline assignment: CDR1 SGHKS and CDR2 YYEKEE (reference sequence). The CDR3 sequence is CASSLTLSSTDTQYF. CDR3 sequence (DNA): TGTGCCAGCAGCTTGACTTTATCTAGCACAGATACGCAGTATTTT.

This chain connects TRBV11-2 to TRBJ1-1, with D possibly TRBD1 on 5 matching bases. From germline, CDR1 is SGHAT and CDR2 FQNNGV. V lost 0 bases and J 5 bases, leaving 13 bases between the germline ends. The CDR3 has 15 residues. The CDR3 sequence is CASSLDGQGWTEAFF. The CDR3 DNA reads as TGTGCCAGCAGCTTAGACGGGCAGGGTTGGACTGAAGCTTTCTTT.

The chain joins TRBV7-9 to TRBJ1-1, with D perhaps TRBD1 (6 bases). This CDR3 is built from 15 residues. The germline V gene encodes CDR1 SEHNR and CDR2 FQNEAQ (reference sequence). V lost 4 bases to trimming and J lost 2 bases, with 14 bases between them. The CDR3 DNA reads as TGTGCCAGCAGCTACCCAGACAGGACAAACACTGAAGCTTTCTTT. It codes for CASSYPDRTNTEAFF.

The genes are TRBV3-1 (or the pseudogene TRBV3-2) and TRBJ1-5, with 9 bases that match TRBD1. The V segment lost 3 bases and the J segment 0 bases; nucleotides outside the gene matches: 3. This CDR3 has 16 amino acids. Germline V CDR1 and CDR2: LGHDT, YNNKEL (reference sequence). The CDR3 reads CASSQDRGDSNQPQHF. CDR3 in DNA: TGTGCCAGCAGCCAGGACAGGGGAGATAGCAATCAGCCCCAGCATTTT.

This clone occurred once. One end of the junction is discordant with germline, which a read error may explain. The chain combines TRBV2 with TRBJ2-1; TRBD1 is a possible D gene (6 bases). The length of the CDR3 is 13 residues. Germline V gene data show CDR1 as SNHLY and CDR2 as FYNNEI. The CDR3 reads CASSEASGTRTLF. The CDR3 DNA follows: TGTGCCAGCAGTGAAGCTAGTGGGACACGGACCCTCTTC.

The chain links TRBV5-4 to TRBJ2-3, with TRBD2 matching over 11 bases. J was trimmed by 2 bases and V by 1 base; bases with no gene match: 3. CDR1 SGHNT and CDR2 YYREEE come from the germline V gene (reference sequence). The CDR3 is 16 residues long. CDR3 region: CASSLTSGGNTDTQYF. The CDR3 nucleotides are TGTGCCAGCAGCTTGACTAGCGGGGGTAACACAGATACGCAGTATTTT. The full variable domain, with the rest looked up from reference TRBV5-4 and TRBJ2-3, is ETGVTQSPTHLIKTRGQQVTLRCSSQSGHNTVSWYQQALGQGPQFIFQYYREEENGRGNFPPRFSGLQFPNYSSELNVNALELDDSALYLCASSLTSGGNTDTQYFGPGTRLTVL.

V usage is TRBV7-9 and J usage is TRBJ1-1; D unresolved. The V and J ends lost 3 bases and 3 bases respectively, with 5 bases between them. This CDR3 contains 12 residues. The V gene's germline CDR1 is SEHNR and CDR2 FQNEAQ (reference sequence). In nucleotides, the CDR3 is TGTGCCAGCAGCTTTACGGACACTGAAGCTTTCTTT. Translated: CASSFTDTEAFF.